This paragraph reports one T cell receptor beta chain. Germline V lookup: CDR1 SGHTA, CDR2 FQGNSA. This CDR3 region has 14 residues. The V end lost 2 bases, the J end lost 9 bases, and 14 bases lay between the germline ends. The sample originates from a study of blood T cell repertoires in COVID-19. Study details: Sample material is recorded as cDNA or gDNA derived from T cells, B-cell-depleted T cells, or PBMCs.

Clones were read by immunoSEQ multiplex PCR, and TCRdb kept only the in-frame ones, dropping some. The data contain approximately 180,000 clones, 80% to 90% of them seen just once; the ten biggest clones take up 10% to 11%. The receptor was isolated from a human donor with active or convalescent COVID-19. The donor label of this sample is uncertain. Sequencing input: peripheral blood. The gene calls are TRBV7-2 and TRBJ2-1, with D maybe TRBD2 (5 bases). CDR3: CASSLFGFEGEQFF. The CDR3 DNA reads as TGTGCCAGCAGCTTATTTGGATTTGAGGGTGAGCAGTTCTTC.